The clone carrying this TCR beta chain came up many times. These data originate in a study of T cells of healthy individuals. From the 5' RACE reads, TCRdb called clonotypes with MiXCR, one entry per CDR3 protein. This table has tens of thousands of distinct CDR3 sequences, about 15% appearing once. This CDR3 has 15 amino acids. Germline-derived CDR1 and CDR2 are MDHEN and SYDVKM. V shed 3 bases and J 0 bases; nucleotides not matched to a gene: 4. This receptor was obtained from a human donor in good health. The V and J genes are TRBV28 and TRBJ2-7, with 8 nucleotides matching TRBD1. The CDR3 spells CASSFGTGYSYEQYF. The CDR3 nucleotides are TGTGCCAGCAGTTTCGGGACAGGATACTCCTACGAGCAGTACTTC.